These 28 T cell receptor beta chains came from one sample sequenced in a study of memory CD4+ T cells and cytomegalovirus serostatus. Single viable CD3+CD4+CD8-CD45RO+ cells were sorted as the memory CD4+ T cells. Sequenced by immunoSEQ multiplex PCR; TCRdb stores in-frame clones only, minus some. The repertoire holds 65,000 to 95,000 clones, with 80% as singletons. Sample: memory CD4+ T cells from blood. Receptors originate from an adult in good health and CMV-seronegative.

The chain links TRBV7-8 to TRBJ1-6; D is perhaps TRBD1 (5 bases). This CDR3 region has 13 residues. Trimming took 7 bases from V and 9 from J, leaving 13 bases between them. The germline V gene has CDR1 SGHVS and CDR2 FQNEAQ. CDR3 protein: CASIAGLGSPLHF. CDR3 sequence (DNA): TGTGCCAGCATCGCAGGGCTGGGTTCACCCCTCCACTTT.

V usage is TRBV19 and J usage is TRBJ2-1, with 10 bases fitting TRBD2. Germline V CDR1 and CDR2: LNHDA, SQIVND (reference sequence). The CDR3 is made up of 16 amino acids. Trimming removed 5 bases from V and 8 bases from J; junction bases left unmatched: 12. CDR3 nucleotides: TGTGCCAGTAGTGATGTTACTAGCGGGGTATGGGATGAGCAGTTCTTC. Amino acid sequence: CASSDVTSGVWDEQFF.

V usage is TRBV4-3 and J usage is TRBJ1-3; D is perhaps TRBD1 (5 bases). The CDR3 length is 17 residues. Deletions cut 0 bases from V and 4 bases from J, with 16 bases between. Germline CDR1 is LGHNA and CDR2 is YSLEER. In nucleotides, the CDR3 is TGCGCCAGCAGCCAAGATACCGTCGCGGGGGTGGGAAACACCATATATTTT. It encodes CASSQDTVAGVGNTIYF.

This clone was observed once. The CDR3 DNA sequence: TGTGCCAGCAGCGGTTCCGGGACAGGCACCCTTAACTATGGCTACACCTTC. It yields the protein CASSGSGTGTLNYGYTF. V gene TRBV9 combines with J gene TRBJ1-2; 8 positions agree with TRBD1. The CDR3 contains 17 residues. CDR1 is SGDLS and CDR2 is YYNGEE in the germline V gene. After removal of 3 bases from V and 1 base from J, the junction contained 11 bases not matched to a gene.

This rearrangement joins TRBV13 to TRBJ1-6; maybe TRBD1 (6 bases). This CDR3 spans 15 amino acids. CDR1 is PRHDT and CDR2 is FYEKMQ in the germline V gene (reference sequence). Trimming took 5 bases from V and 6 from J, leaving 14 bases between them. The CDR3 here is CASSPMAGANSPLHF. CDR3 nucleotides: TGTGCCAGCAGCCCTATGGCAGGGGCTAATTCACCCCTCCACTTT.

The chain carries TRBV20-1 and TRBJ2-1, with unresolved D. Germline loops: CDR1 DFQATT, CDR2 SNEGSKA (reference sequence). V lost 7 bases and J 9 bases, leaving 13 bases between the germline ends. The CDR3 is 11 residues long. CDR3 region: CSGSSRSEQFF. The CDR3 coding sequence is TGCAGTGGGTCATCGAGGAGTGAGCAGTTCTTC.

This chain uses TRBV21-1 with TRBJ1-3. TRBV21-1 is a listed pseudogene. The CDR3 is 11 amino acids. CDR3 amino acids: CASSKGNTIYF. For the CDR3, the DNA is TGTGCCAGCAGCAAGGGAAACACCATATATTTT.

The genes are TRBV19 and TRBJ1-4; D gene unclear. This CDR3 region has 14 residues. Trimming removed 6 bases at V and 8 bases at J, with 16 bases between. Germline V gives CDR1 LNHDA, CDR2 SQIVND (reference sequence). CDR3 nucleotides: TGTGCCAGTAGAATGGACCAAAGGTGGGAAAAACTGTTTTTT. It encodes CASRMDQRWEKLFF. Full variable domain (remainder filled in from reference TRBV19 and TRBJ1-4): DGGITQSPKYLFRKEGQNVTLSCEQNLNHDAMYWYRQDPGQGLRLIYYSQIVNDFQKGDIAEGYSVSREKKESFPLTVTSAQKNPTAFYLCASRMDQRWEKLFFGSGTQLSVL.

The chain links TRBV10-1 to TRBJ2-3; 7 positions match TRBD2. Germline V gene sequence: CDR1 WNHNN, CDR2 SYGVQD (reference sequence). V lost 8 bases and J lost 1; bases outside the gene matches: 6. This CDR3 is 14 amino acids long. CDR3 bases: TGCGCCAGCTCGCAGCGGGGACGCACAGATACGCAGTATTTT. This gives the protein CASSQRGRTDTQYF.

This chain connects TRBV11-3 to TRBJ2-7; D might be TRBD1 (6 bases). There are 14 residues in the CDR3. V shed 0 bases and J shed 2 bases, with 8 bases lying between them. Germline assignment: CDR1 SGHNT and CDR2 YENEEA. The CDR3 reads CASSLDGDTYEQYF. In DNA, the CDR3 is TGTGCCAGCAGCTTAGATGGGGACACCTACGAGCAGTACTTC.

The gene calls are TRBV6-5 and TRBJ1-1; the D gene is possibly TRBD1 (5 bases). Trimming stripped 2 bases from V and 1 base from J, with 11 bases between. Germline V gives CDR1 MNHEY, CDR2 SVGAGI. The CDR3 runs to 15 residues. The CDR3 region is CASSYEGNSNTEAFF. The CDR3 nucleotides are TGTGCCAGCAGTTACGAGGGGAATTCGAACACTGAAGCTTTCTTT.

The rearrangement uses TRBV28 and TRBJ2-5, with 13 nucleotides matching TRBD2. Trimming cost V 9 bases and J 0 bases; bases outside gene matches: 10. The CDR3 is made up of 17 amino acids. Germline values: CDR1 MDHEN, CDR2 SYDVKM. For the CDR3, the DNA is TGTGCCAGTACTCCCGCGACTAGCGGGGGGTACCAAGAGACCCAGTACTTC. Its translation is CASTPATSGGYQETQYF.

This rearrangement joins TRBV11-2 to TRBJ1-2; D gene ambiguous. This CDR3 region has 17 residues. The V gene lost 5 bases and the J gene lost 1 base, with 20 bases spanning the gap. The V gene's germline CDR1 is SGHAT and CDR2 FQNNGV. As DNA, the CDR3 is TGTGCCAGCAGCCCCCTCCGGAGGGAAAGAAATAACTATGGCTACACCTTC. Amino acid sequence: CASSPLRRERNNYGYTF. Full variable domain (remainder filled in from reference TRBV11-2 and TRBJ1-2): EAGVAQSPRYKIIEKRQSVAFWCNPISGHATLYWYQQILGQGPKLLIQFQNNGVVDDSQLPKDRFSAERLKGVDSTLKIQPAKLEDSAVYLCASSPLRRERNNYGYTFGSGTRLTVV.

The chain combines TRBV4-1 with TRBJ1-1, with D unresolved. This CDR3 is built from 16 residues. CDR1 and CDR2 from the germline V gene are MGHRA and YSYEKL. The germline V and J ends were trimmed by 3 bases and 0 bases, with 14 bases remaining between them. The CDR3 bases are TGCGCCAGCAGCCATGTACAGAAGTCCATGAACACTGAAGCTTTCTTT. Its translation is CASSHVQKSMNTEAFF.

The chain employs TRBV6-1 and TRBJ1-1; D not certain. Germline-derived CDR1 and CDR2 are MNHNS and SASEGT. With 6 bases removed from V and 1 base from J, the gap between germline ends came to 12 bases. The CDR3 is 14 residues long. CDR3 amino acids: CASRDINRNTEAFF. The CDR3 DNA is TGTGCCAGCAGAGATATTAACCGGAACACTGAAGCTTTCTTT.

The V gene is TRBV30, the J gene TRBJ1-3; possible D gene TRBD1, 5 bases. This CDR3 contains 13 residues. The germline CDR1 and CDR2 sequences are GTSNPN and SVGIG (reference sequence). The CDR3 loop reads CASGTGTGNTIYF. CDR3 nucleotide sequence: TGTGCTTCTGGAACCGGGACGGGAAACACCATATATTTT.

This chain uses TRBV7-9 with TRBJ2-3; 12 bases line up with TRBD2. The CDR3 covers 18 residues. Germline CDR1 and CDR2: SEHNR and FQNEAQ (reference sequence). V gave up 0 bases and J gave up 0 bases; unmatched junction bases: 4. The CDR3 sequence: CASSLAALAGGSTDTQYF. The CDR3, as DNA: TGTGCCAGCAGCTTAGCCGCACTAGCGGGGGGTAGCACAGATACGCAGTATTTT.

V is TRBV10-2 and J is TRBJ2-7; tentatively, D is TRBD1 (6 bases). V lost 0 bases to trimming and J lost 6 bases, with 15 bases between them. This CDR3 is 15 amino acids long. CDR1 and CDR2 from the germline V gene are WSHSY and SAAADI. The CDR3 is CASSESGQLPPEQYF. CDR3 sequence (DNA): TGCGCCAGCAGTGAGTCCGGACAGCTGCCTCCCGAGCAGTACTTC.

This clone came up once. This chain joins TRBV6-5 and TRBJ2-2; either TRBD1 or TRBD2 may fit D (5 bases each). This CDR3 has 15 residues. Trimming cost V 6 bases and J 3 bases, with 14 bases left between them. CDR1 MNHEY and CDR2 SVGAGI come from the germline V gene. CDR3 region: CASRGRDRHTGELFF. The CDR3 coding sequence is TGTGCCAGCAGGGGAAGGGACCGACACACCGGGGAGCTGTTTTTT.

The chain uses TRBV4-3 and TRBJ1-3; 7 bases line up with TRBD1. After removal of 0 bases from V and 1 base from J, the junction contained 6 bases not matched to a gene. Looked up from germline, CDR1 is LGHNA and CDR2 is YSLEER. The CDR3 spans 17 residues. CDR3 protein: CASSQDYARGSGNTIYF. In nucleotides, the CDR3 is TGCGCCAGCAGCCAAGATTACGCCAGGGGGTCTGGAAACACCATATATTTT.

The chain has TRBV30 and TRBJ1-4; possible D gene TRBD1, 6 bases. V lost 3 bases and J lost 7, with 15 bases in between. Germline CDR1 GTSNPN, CDR2 SVGIG (reference sequence). The CDR3 is 14 amino acids. The CDR3 DNA reads TGTGCCTGGAGGCCCAGGGGCACGAGTGAAAAACTGTTTTTT. This sequence encodes CAWRPRGTSEKLFF.

The V gene is TRBV11-2, the J gene TRBJ1-2; TRBD1 aligns across 9 bases. J gave up 7 bases and V 1 base, and 10 bases lay outside the gene matches. Germline loops: CDR1 SGHAT, CDR2 FQNNGV. The CDR3 runs to 16 residues. The CDR3 loop is CASSLGVGQGTGGYTF. CDR3 sequence (DNA): TGTGCCAGCAGCTTAGGCGTGGGACAGGGAACGGGTGGCTACACCTTC.

This clone was seen only a few times. The gene calls are TRBV30 and TRBJ1-1, with 7 bases identical to TRBD1. Germline-derived CDR1 and CDR2 are GTSNPN and SVGIG (reference sequence). The CDR3 totals 14 residues. J gave up 1 base and V 2 bases, and 4 bases lay outside the gene matches. The CDR3 region is CAWSTKGANTEAFF. The CDR3 DNA follows: TGTGCCTGGAGTACTAAGGGGGCGAACACTGAAGCTTTCTTT.

The genes are TRBV5-6 and TRBJ2-7; D possibly corresponds to TRBD2 (6 bases). The CDR3 is 16 residues long. Germline values: CDR1 SGHDT, CDR2 YYEEEE. Trimming took off 4 bases at V and 2 bases at J, with 19 bases between the two ends. The CDR3 DNA follows: TGTGCCAGCAGCCCGGGAGAGGGACTTCTCCCCTACGAGCAGTACTTC. Protein product: CASSPGEGLLPYEQYF.

This chain links TRBV30 with TRBJ1-6, with 9 bases aligning to TRBD1. CDR1 is GTSNPN and CDR2 is SVGIG in the germline V gene (reference sequence). The CDR3 consists of 13 residues. The J segment lost 9 bases and the V segment lost 1 base, leaving 1 base of the junction unmatched. The CDR3 region is CAWSATGGSPLHF. The CDR3 nucleotides read TGTGCCTGGAGTGCGACAGGGGGTTCACCCCTCCACTTT.

This chain joins TRBV5-1 and TRBJ1-3, with D possibly TRBD1 on 5 matching bases. Looked up from germline, CDR1 is SGHRS and CDR2 is YFSETQ. This CDR3 contains 14 residues. The V end was cut by 0 bases, the J end by 4 bases, with 8 bases between. The CDR3 loop reads CASSLVGDGNTIYF. CDR3 bases: TGCGCCAGCAGCTTGGTGGGGGACGGAAACACCATATATTTT.

This chain connects TRBV7-9 to TRBJ1-2; D is unresolved. Germline CDR1 reads SEHNR; CDR2 reads FQNEAQ (reference sequence). Trimming removed 4 bases at V and 2 bases at J, with 8 bases between. The CDR3 runs 13 residues. CDR3 DNA sequence: TGTGCCAGCAGCTCCGGGGTGAACTATGGCTACACCTTC. It codes for CASSSGVNYGYTF.

The J gene is TRBJ2-1, the V gene TRBV4-3; tentative D call: TRBD2 (6 bases). The germline gives CDR1 LGHNA, CDR2 YSLEER. The V end lost 0 bases, the J end lost 0 bases, and 6 bases lay between the germline ends. The CDR3 is 15 amino acids. This CDR3 reads CASSQEGGSYNEQFF. CDR3 coding DNA: TGCGCCAGCAGCCAAGAGGGGGGCTCCTACAATGAGCAGTTCTTC.